The count of the clone carrying this T cell receptor (beta chain) is one. Its antigen remains unidentified. This sample stems from a study of shared clonotypes between healthy human individuals. Study information: Donors consisted of a couple of women and a few men between 18 and 49.

In the study's own analysis: Filtering differed for immunoSEQ, which gave only junction sequences without quality scores. Produced via immunoSEQ multiplex PCR; TCRdb's table is partial and in-frame only. V, J and clone size reflect that table, while D and trimming were determined from the DNA. The profile covers 2 million to 3 million clones, with approximately 94% appearing a single time and around 0.14% taken by the ten largest. Study results and limitations: When compared with the clonotypes that were shared by all four sorted-subset donors, the non-shared clonotypes turned out to have lower generation probabilities.

This TCR was sampled from a young man in good health. Sample: naive CD4+ T cells sorted from blood. Subset defined: CD45RA+ positively selected.

DNA of the CDR3: TGTGCCAGCAGCTTCTCCCAGGAGGAGACCCAGTACTTC. As protein: CASSFSQEETQYF. The chain is built from TRBV7-2 and TRBJ2-5; no reliable D call. Germline CDR1 SGHTA, CDR2 FQGNSA. The V end lost 3 bases, the J end lost 5 bases, and 10 bases lay between the germline ends. This CDR3 has 13 residues. The whole variable domain, filled in from reference TRBV7-2 and TRBJ2-5, reads GAGVSQSPSNKVTEKGKDVELRCDPISGHTALYWYRQSLGQGLEFLIYFQGNSAPDKSGLPSDRFSAERTGGSVSTLTIQRTQQEDSAVYLCASSFSQEETQYFGPGTRLLVL.